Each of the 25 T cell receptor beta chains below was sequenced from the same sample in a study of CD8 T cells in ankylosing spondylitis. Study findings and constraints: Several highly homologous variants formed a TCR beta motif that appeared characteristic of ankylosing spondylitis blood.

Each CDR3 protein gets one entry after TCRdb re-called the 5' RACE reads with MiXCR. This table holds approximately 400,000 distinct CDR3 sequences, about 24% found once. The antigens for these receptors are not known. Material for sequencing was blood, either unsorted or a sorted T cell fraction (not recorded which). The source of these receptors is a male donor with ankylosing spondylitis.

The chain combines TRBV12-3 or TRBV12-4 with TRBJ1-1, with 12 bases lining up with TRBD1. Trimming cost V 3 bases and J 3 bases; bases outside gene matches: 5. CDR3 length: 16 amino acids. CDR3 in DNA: TGTGCCAGCAGTTTGGGGGGACAGGGGGCGTACACTGAAGCTTTCTTT. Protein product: CASSLGGQGAYTEAFF.

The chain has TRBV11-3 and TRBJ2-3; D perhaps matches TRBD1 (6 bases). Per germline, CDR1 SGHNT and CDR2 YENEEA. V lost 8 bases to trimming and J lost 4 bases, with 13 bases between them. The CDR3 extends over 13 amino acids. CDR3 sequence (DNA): TGTGCCAGCTCAGGGGTGGGAGCAGATACGCAGTATTTT. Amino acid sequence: CASSGVGADTQYF.

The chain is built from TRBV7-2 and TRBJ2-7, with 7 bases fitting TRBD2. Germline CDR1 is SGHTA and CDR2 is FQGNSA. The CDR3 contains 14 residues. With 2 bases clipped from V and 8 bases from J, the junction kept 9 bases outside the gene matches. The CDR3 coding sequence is TGTGCCAGCAGCTTAATAGCGGGCCAGCGCAAGCAGTACTTC. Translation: CASSLIAGQRKQYF.

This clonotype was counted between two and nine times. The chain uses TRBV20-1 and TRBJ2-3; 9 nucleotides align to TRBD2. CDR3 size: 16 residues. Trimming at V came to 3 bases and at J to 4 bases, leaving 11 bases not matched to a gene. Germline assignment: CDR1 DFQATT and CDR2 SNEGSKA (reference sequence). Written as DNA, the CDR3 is TGCAGTGCTAGCGTGACAGCGGGAGGTTGGTCAGATACGCAGTATTTT. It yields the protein CSASVTAGGWSDTQYF.

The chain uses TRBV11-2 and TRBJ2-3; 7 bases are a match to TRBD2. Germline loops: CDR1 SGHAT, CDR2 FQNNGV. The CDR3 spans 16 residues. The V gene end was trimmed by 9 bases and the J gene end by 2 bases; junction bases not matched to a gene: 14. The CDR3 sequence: CASIRREKITTDTQYF. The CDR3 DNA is TGTGCCAGTATACGGCGGGAGAAGATAACCACAGATACGCAGTATTTT.

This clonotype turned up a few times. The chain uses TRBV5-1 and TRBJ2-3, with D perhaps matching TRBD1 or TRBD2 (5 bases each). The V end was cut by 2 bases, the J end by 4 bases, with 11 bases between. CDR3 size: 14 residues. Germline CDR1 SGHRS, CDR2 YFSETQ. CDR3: CASSLGERPDTQYF. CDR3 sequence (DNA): TGCGCCAGCAGCTTAGGGGAGCGGCCAGATACGCAGTATTTT.

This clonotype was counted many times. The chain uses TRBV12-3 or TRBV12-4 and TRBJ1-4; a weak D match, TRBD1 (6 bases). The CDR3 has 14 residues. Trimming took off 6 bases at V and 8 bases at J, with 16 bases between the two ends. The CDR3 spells CASSRRDTGEKLFF. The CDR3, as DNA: TGTGCCAGCAGCCGCCGGGACACAGGGGAAAAACTGTTTTTT.

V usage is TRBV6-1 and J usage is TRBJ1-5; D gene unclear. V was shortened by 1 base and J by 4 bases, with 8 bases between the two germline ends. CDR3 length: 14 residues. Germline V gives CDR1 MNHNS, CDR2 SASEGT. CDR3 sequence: CASSEGHPNQPQHF. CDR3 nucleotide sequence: TGTGCCAGCAGTGAAGGCCATCCTAATCAGCCCCAGCATTTT.

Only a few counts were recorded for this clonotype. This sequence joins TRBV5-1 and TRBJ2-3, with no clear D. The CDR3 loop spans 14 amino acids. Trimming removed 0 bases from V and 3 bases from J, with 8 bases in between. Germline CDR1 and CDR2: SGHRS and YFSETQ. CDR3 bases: TGCGCCAGCAGCTTGGTAAAACAGACAGATACGCAGTATTTT. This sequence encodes CASSLVKQTDTQYF.

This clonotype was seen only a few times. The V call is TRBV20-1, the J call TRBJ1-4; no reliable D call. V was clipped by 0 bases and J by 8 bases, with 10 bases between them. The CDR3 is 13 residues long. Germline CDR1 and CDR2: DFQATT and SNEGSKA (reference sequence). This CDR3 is CSARDVMEEKLFF. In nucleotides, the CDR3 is TGCAGTGCTAGAGATGTGATGGAGGAAAAACTGTTTTTT.

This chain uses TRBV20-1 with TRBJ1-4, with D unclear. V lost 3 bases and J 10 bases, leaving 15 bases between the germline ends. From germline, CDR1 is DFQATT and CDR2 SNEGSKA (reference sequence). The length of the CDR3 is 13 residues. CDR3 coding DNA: TGCAGTGCTAGTACCGGTTTCTTCGGAAAACTGTTTTTT. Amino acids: CSASTGFFGKLFF.

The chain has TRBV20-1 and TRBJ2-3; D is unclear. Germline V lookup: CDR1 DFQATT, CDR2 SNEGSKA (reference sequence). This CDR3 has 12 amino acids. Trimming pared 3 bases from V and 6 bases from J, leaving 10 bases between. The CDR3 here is CSARDQVDTQYF. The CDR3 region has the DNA TGCAGTGCTAGGGACCAAGTCGATACGCAGTATTTT.

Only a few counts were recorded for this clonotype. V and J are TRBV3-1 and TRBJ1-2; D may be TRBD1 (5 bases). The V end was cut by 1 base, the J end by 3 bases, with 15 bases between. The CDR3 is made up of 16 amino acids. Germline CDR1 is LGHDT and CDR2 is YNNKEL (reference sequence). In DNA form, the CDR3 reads TGTGCCAGCAGCCAAGTCGCGACAGCTGAAGACTATGGCTACACCTTC. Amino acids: CASSQVATAEDYGYTF.

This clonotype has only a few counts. Here the CDR3 reads CSAIQGQGLYEQYF. CDR3 in DNA: TGCAGTGCCATCCAAGGACAGGGTCTCTACGAGCAGTACTTC. The chain combines TRBV20-1 with TRBJ2-7; the match to TRBD1 covers 8 bases. The germline CDR1 and CDR2 sequences are DFQATT and SNEGSKA (reference sequence). The V gene end was trimmed by 6 bases and the J gene end by 3 bases; junction bases not matched to a gene: 10. There are 14 residues in the CDR3.

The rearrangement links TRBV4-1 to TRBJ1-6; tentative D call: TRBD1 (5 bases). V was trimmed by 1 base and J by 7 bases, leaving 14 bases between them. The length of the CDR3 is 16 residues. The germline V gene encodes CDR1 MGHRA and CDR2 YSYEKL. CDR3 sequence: CASSQGLDRENSPLHF. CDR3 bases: TGCGCCAGCAGCCAAGGTCTAGACAGAGAAAATTCACCCCTCCACTTT.

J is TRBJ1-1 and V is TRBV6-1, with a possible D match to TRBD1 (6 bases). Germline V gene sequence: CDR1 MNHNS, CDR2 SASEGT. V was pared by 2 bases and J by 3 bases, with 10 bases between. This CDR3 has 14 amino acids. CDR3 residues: CASSERYRDTEAFF. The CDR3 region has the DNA TGTGCCAGCAGTGAAAGGTACAGGGACACTGAAGCTTTCTTT.

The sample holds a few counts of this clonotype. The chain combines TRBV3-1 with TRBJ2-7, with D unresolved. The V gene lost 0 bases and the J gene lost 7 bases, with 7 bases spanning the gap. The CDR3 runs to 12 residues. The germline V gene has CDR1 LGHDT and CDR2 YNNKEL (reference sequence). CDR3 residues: CASSQDGVEQYF. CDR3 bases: TGTGCCAGCAGCCAAGATGGAGTGGAGCAGTACTTC.

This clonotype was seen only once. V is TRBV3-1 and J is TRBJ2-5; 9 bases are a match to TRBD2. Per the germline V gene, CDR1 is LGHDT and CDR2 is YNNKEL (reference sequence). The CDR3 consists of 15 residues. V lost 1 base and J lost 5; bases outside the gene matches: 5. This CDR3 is CASSQVSGSGETQYF. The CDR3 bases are TGTGCCAGCAGCCAAGTTAGCGGGAGCGGCGAGACCCAGTACTTC.

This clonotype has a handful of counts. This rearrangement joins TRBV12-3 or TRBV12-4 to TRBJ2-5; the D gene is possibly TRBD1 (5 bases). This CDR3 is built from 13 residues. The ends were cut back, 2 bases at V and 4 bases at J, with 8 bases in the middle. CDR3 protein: CASSLSRVETQYF. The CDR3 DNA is TGTGCCAGCAGTTTATCCAGGGTAGAGACCCAGTACTTC.

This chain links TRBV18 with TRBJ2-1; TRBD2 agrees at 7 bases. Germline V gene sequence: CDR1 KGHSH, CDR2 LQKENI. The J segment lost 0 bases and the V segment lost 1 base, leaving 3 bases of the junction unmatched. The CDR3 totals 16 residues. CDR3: CASSPLAGNSYNEQFF. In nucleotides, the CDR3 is TGTGCCAGCTCACCACTAGCGGGCAACTCCTACAATGAGCAGTTCTTC.

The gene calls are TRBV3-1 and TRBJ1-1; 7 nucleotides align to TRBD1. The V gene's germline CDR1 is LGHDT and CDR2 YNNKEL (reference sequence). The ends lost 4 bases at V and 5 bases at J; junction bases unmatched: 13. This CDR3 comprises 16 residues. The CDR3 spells CASSRNPGGRGTEAFF. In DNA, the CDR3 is TGTGCCAGCAGCCGAAACCCAGGGGGACGAGGGACTGAAGCTTTCTTT.

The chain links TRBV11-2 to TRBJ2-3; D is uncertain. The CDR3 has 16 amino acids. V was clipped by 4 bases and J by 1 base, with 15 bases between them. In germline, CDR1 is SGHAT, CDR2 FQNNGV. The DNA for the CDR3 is TGTGCCAGCAGCTCCGGGCCTTCGTTCGGCACAGATACGCAGTATTTT. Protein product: CASSSGPSFGTDTQYF.

Here the CDR3 reads CSALWRGDGYTF. The CDR3 DNA follows: TGCAGTGCTCTTTGGAGGGGAGATGGCTACACCTTC. The J gene is TRBJ1-2, the V gene TRBV20-1; the D gene is possibly TRBD1 (5 bases). Deletions cut 5 bases from V and 6 bases from J, with 13 bases between. The CDR3 is 12 residues long. The germline gives CDR1 DFQATT, CDR2 SNEGSKA (reference sequence).

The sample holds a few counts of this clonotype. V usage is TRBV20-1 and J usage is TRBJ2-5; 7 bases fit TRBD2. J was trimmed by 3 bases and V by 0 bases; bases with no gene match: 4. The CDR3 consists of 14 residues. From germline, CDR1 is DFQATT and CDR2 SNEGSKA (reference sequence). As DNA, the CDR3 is TGCAGTGCTAGAGATTTGCTAGCGGAAGAGACCCAGTACTTC. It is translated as CSARDLLAEETQYF.

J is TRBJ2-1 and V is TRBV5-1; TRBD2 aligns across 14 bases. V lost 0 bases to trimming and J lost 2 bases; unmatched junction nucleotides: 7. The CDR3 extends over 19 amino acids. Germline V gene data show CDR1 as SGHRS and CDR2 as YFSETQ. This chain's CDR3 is CASSLGRLAGGGPYNEQFF. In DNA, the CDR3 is TGCGCCAGCAGCTTGGGCCGACTAGCGGGAGGGGGTCCCTACAATGAGCAGTTCTTC.